One T cell receptor (beta chain) is described in this entry. The CDR3 is 14 residues long. Trimming took 0 bases from V and 10 from J, leaving 17 bases between them. Germline V CDR1 and CDR2: SGDLS, YYNGEE. In the original processing: Amplification of reference gene primers was used by the study to estimate nucleated cell counts. This table comes from immunoSEQ multiplex PCR, and its TCRdb copy is limited to in-frame clones, with some not included. V and J calls and clone size are copied from that table; D and trimming were computed from the DNA. The table has 300,000 to 400,000 clones, more than 85% seen once. This entry comes from a study of blood T cell repertoires in COVID-19.

Material: PBMCs or T cells enriched from blood (not recorded which). This receptor was taken from a woman aged 25 to 39 who had been exposed to COVID-19. V and J are TRBV9 and TRBJ2-7; tentatively, D is TRBD1 (5 bases). The chain's CDR3 is CASSVAMAAGPQYF. CDR3 nucleotides: TGTGCCAGCAGCGTAGCCATGGCGGCAGGGCCCCAGTACTTC.